This T cell receptor beta chain stems from a study of T cells in Graves' hyperthyroidism and ophthalmopathy. Study-wide results and caveats: In the blood, most expanded thyroid clonotypes above 0.001 appeared as well.

Ten or more counts support this clonotype. Its cognate antigen is unknown. Researchers took RNA transcripts and amplified the TCR beta CDR3 regions from them. First-round RT-PCR targeting the TCR CDR3 was performed with the HTBI primer set. TCRdb independently ran MiXCR on the multiplex PCR reads; one entry per CDR3 protein. This table has approximately 410,000 distinct CDR3 sequences, under 15% appearing once. The germline gives CDR1 SGHRS, CDR2 YFSETQ. CDR3 length: 12 amino acids. V lost 0 bases to trimming and J lost 5 bases, with 6 bases between them. The sequenced sample was blood. J is TRBJ2-7 and V is TRBV5-1; no clear D. The sequence came from a man younger than 35 with Graves' ophthalmopathy. The CDR3 loop reads CASSLEGHEQYF. DNA for the CDR3: TGCGCCAGCAGCTTGGAGGGCCACGAGCAGTACTTC.